This TCR beta chain was profiled in a study of cytomegalovirus exposure and HLA in healthy donors. The wider study: Of approximately 400 genotyped donors, roughly 86% clustered with self-reported Caucasian donors. Study-level points and caveats: In a later analysis, HLA-associated TCR beta chains were more clonally expanded than equally common others. Overall, roughly 160 TCR beta chains were annotated as cytomegalovirus-associated. A later analysis linked a missense variant in DCLRE1C to the trimming of TCR beta V and J genes.

Use of 60 Vbeta and 13 Jbeta primers characterized the PCR. Profiled with immunoSEQ multiplex PCR; TCRdb holds only in-frame clones, not every one. The repertoire holds approximately 170,000 clones, 80% to 90% seen once, with about 0.76% in the top ten. The germline V gene encodes CDR1 SGHTA and CDR2 FQGTGA. The CDR3 extends over 16 amino acids. Trimming took 2 bases from V and 3 from J; bases not matched to a gene: 5. In regard to this clone: The antigen is unknown.

Sequencing was carried out using PBMCs. The receptor's source is a woman aged 18-35 years in good health and CMV-seronegative. The V and J genes are TRBV7-3 and TRBJ2-3; 10 bases line up with TRBD2. The chain's CDR3 is CASSLASGSWTDTQYF. The CDR3 DNA follows: TGTGCCAGCAGCTTAGCTAGCGGGAGTTGGACAGATACGCAGTATTTT.